This TCR beta chain was sequenced during a study of Ad26.COV2.S vaccination and SARS-CoV-2 variants. The table came from immunoSEQ multiplex PCR; TCRdb's copy has only in-frame clones and leaves some out. The sample records around 350,000 clones, about 85% being singletons. Treatment: over 15 received Ad26.COV2.S at low or high dose, single or two shots; a few received placebo; per-sample allocation not given. Vaccine and placebo recipients were sampled on day 63 after the first injection. V lost 1 base to trimming and J lost 6 bases, with 17 bases between them. The CDR3 length is 16 residues. Germline CDR1 is SEHNR and CDR2 is FQNEAQ (reference sequence).

This TCR derives from a person aged 18-60 years who received the Ad26.COV2.S COVID-19 vaccine or a placebo. The V and J genes are TRBV7-9 and TRBJ2-3, with no clear D. The sequenced sample was peripheral blood, obtained in a trial of Ad26.COV2.S vaccine versus placebo. The CDR3 nucleotides read TGTGCCAGCAGCTTAGGGTACGGAGTTTTGCTGGATACGCAGTATTTT. Translated: CASSLGYGVLLDTQYF. Looking up the rest from reference TRBV7-9 and TRBJ2-3 gives the full variable domain: DTGVSQNPRHKITKRGQNVTFRCDPISEHNRLYWYRQTLGQGPEFLTYFQNEAQLEKSRLLSDRFSAERPKGSFSTLEIQRTEQGDSAMYLCASSLGYGVLLDTQYFGPGTRLTVL.